This T cell receptor beta chain was recovered during a study of cytomegalovirus exposure and HLA in healthy donors. Overall study findings and caveats: Immune exposure information available was restricted to CMV serostatus. Earlier results showed most TCR beta V segments being productive about 87% or about 30% of the time.

Comment on this clone: The target antigen is unknown.

Germline V gene data show CDR1 as MDHEN and CDR2 as SYDVKM. V was shortened by 6 bases and J by 1 base, with 10 bases between the two germline ends. The CDR3 sequence is 14 residues long. PCR employed 60 Vbeta and 13 Jbeta primers. Assay: immunoSEQ multiplex PCR; the TCRdb copy retains only in-frame clones and omits some. Of about 150,000 clones in the sample, less than 90% were seen once. The chain couples TRBV28 to TRBJ1-3; D may be TRBD1 (6 bases). Material for sequencing was PBMCs. The TCR comes from a man between 18 and 29 years old in good health and CMV-seronegative. The CDR3 here is CASRSRGSGNTIYF. The CDR3 region has the DNA TGTGCCAGCAGGTCCAGGGGTTCTGGAAACACCATATATTTT.